This is a list of T cell receptor beta chains from one sample in a study of OX40 agonist ivuxolimab in advanced cancers. The repertoire was sequenced with immunoSEQ multiplex PCR; TCRdb's copy has only in-frame clones and lacks some. The sample includes roughly 92,000 clones, roughly 90% seen only once; the top ten take 3% to 4%. This specimen consisted of CD4+ or CD8+ T cells sorted from blood, obtained in a trial of the OX40 agonist ivuxolimab. Every receptor here comes from an adult with an advanced solid tumor such as melanoma, head and neck, liver or kidney cancer. Both conserved end residues are part of each CDR3. A D gene is named only where the DNA matches it firmly. Rows may omit the clone size; those that give it use once, few, many or a size class.

J gene: TRBJ1-4
clone size: -
V gene: TRBV19
D gene: -
CDR3 protein: CASSIAGEDEKLFF
CDR3 DNA: TGTGCCAGTAGTATTGCAGGGGAGGACGAAAAACTGTTTTTT

J gene: TRBJ2-1
clone size: -
V gene: TRBV5-6
D gene: TRBD2
CDR3 protein: CASSSASGGNEQFF
CDR3 DNA: TGTGCCAGCAGCTCGGCTAGCGGGGGGAATGAGCAGTTCTTC

J gene: TRBJ1-1
clone size: -
V gene: TRBV7-6
D gene: -
CDR3 protein: CASSPHPIGQSMNTEAFF
CDR3 DNA: TGTGCCAGCAGCCCGCACCCGATTGGTCAGAGCATGAACACTGAAGCTTTCTTT

J gene: TRBJ1-4
clone size: -
V gene: TRBV6-1
D gene: -
CDR3 protein: CASSRTPLRGEKLFF
CDR3 DNA: TGTGCCAGCAGTCGAACGCCTTTGCGGGGTGAAAAACTGTTTTTT

J gene: TRBJ1-5
clone size: -
V gene: TRBV6-5
D gene: -
CDR3 protein: CASSSGDYSNQPQHF
CDR3 DNA: TGTGCCAGCAGTTCCGGGGACTATAGCAATCAGCCCCAGCATTTT

J gene: TRBJ2-1
clone size: -
V gene: TRBV27
D gene: TRBD2
CDR3 protein: CASSLPSSGRAYNEQFF
CDR3 DNA: TGTGCCAGCAGTTTACCGAGTAGCGGGAGGGCCTACAATGAGCAGTTCTTC

J gene: TRBJ1-5
clone size: -
V gene: TRBV5-6
D gene: -
CDR3 protein: CASSLGAPYQPQHF
CDR3 DNA: TGTGCCAGCAGCTTGGGGGCACCTTATCAGCCCCAGCATTTT

J gene: TRBJ2-7
clone size: once
V gene: TRBV13
D gene: TRBD2
CDR3 protein: CASSLAGGFYEQYF
CDR3 DNA: TGTGCCAGCAGCTTAGCGGGAGGGTTCTACGAGCAGTACTTC

J gene: TRBJ2-1
clone size: once
V gene: TRBV6-5
D gene: -
CDR3 protein: CASSWDGSSYNEQFF
CDR3 DNA: TGTGCCAGCAGTTGGGACGGGAGCTCCTACAATGAGCAGTTCTTC

J gene: TRBJ1-1
clone size: once
V gene: TRBV2
D gene: -
CDR3 protein: CASSEAHTATNTEAFF
CDR3 DNA: TGTGCCAGCAGTGAAGCGCATACGGCGACGAACACTGAAGCTTTCTTT

J gene: TRBJ1-4
clone size: -
V gene: TRBV2
D gene: TRBD1
CDR3 protein: CASSDLDRGNEKLFF
CDR3 DNA: TGTGCCAGCAGTGATCTGGACAGGGGAAACGAAAAACTGTTTTTT

J gene: TRBJ1-2
clone size: -
V gene: TRBV6-5
D gene: -
CDR3 protein: CASSYSSLNYGYTF
CDR3 DNA: TGTGCCAGCAGTTACTCGTCGCTTAACTATGGCTACACCTTC

J gene: TRBJ2-7
clone size: -
V gene: TRBV21-1
D gene: -
CDR3 protein: CASSVDRHTNYEQYF
CDR3 DNA: TGTGCCAGCAGCGTTGACAGGCACACAAACTACGAGCAGTACTTC

J gene: TRBJ2-3
clone size: once
V gene: TRBV19
D gene: -
CDR3 protein: CASSFVSTDTQYF
CDR3 DNA: TGTGCCAGTAGTTTTGTTAGCACAGATACGCAGTATTTT

J gene: TRBJ2-7
clone size: -
V gene: TRBV29-1
D gene: TRBD2
CDR3 protein: CSVRLAGRSYEQYF
CDR3 DNA: TGCAGCGTTCGACTAGCGGGGAGATCTTACGAGCAGTACTTC

J gene: TRBJ2-2
clone size: -
V gene: TRBV27
D gene: -
CDR3 protein: CASSPPRAGELFF
CDR3 DNA: TGTGCCAGCAGCCCCCCTCGCGCCGGGGAGCTGTTTTTT

J gene: TRBJ2-7
clone size: -
V gene: TRBV6-4
D gene: TRBD2
CDR3 protein: CASSETSEQVSYEQYF
CDR3 DNA: TGTGCCAGCAGTGAGACTAGCGAGCAAGTCTCCTACGAGCAGTACTTC

J gene: TRBJ1-1
clone size: -
V gene: TRBV2
D gene: TRBD1
CDR3 protein: CARHGTGNTEAFF
CDR3 DNA: TGTGCCAGGCATGGGACAGGGAACACTGAAGCTTTCTTT

J gene: TRBJ1-2
clone size: -
V gene: TRBV27
D gene: -
CDR3 protein: CASSLAAGIYGYTF
CDR3 DNA: TGTGCCAGCAGTTTGGCGGCGGGGATCTATGGCTACACCTTC

J gene: TRBJ1-5
clone size: -
V gene: TRBV4-1
D gene: -
CDR3 protein: CASSQEDSDSNQPQHF
CDR3 DNA: TGCGCCAGCAGCCAAGAGGACAGCGATAGCAATCAGCCCCAGCATTTT

J gene: TRBJ2-1
clone size: -
V gene: TRBV5-1
D gene: -
CDR3 protein: CASSLLGNENGNEQFF
CDR3 DNA: TGCGCCAGCAGCTTGTTGGGGAACGAGAATGGCAATGAGCAGTTCTTC

J gene: TRBJ1-2
clone size: -
V gene: TRBV11-2
D gene: -
CDR3 protein: CASSFGFGTVNYGYTF
CDR3 DNA: TGTGCCAGCAGCTTCGGATTCGGTACCGTTAACTATGGCTACACCTTC

J gene: TRBJ2-7
clone size: -
V gene: TRBV5-1
D gene: TRBD2
CDR3 protein: CASSPGLAGGYEQYF
CDR3 DNA: TGCGCCAGCAGCCCCGGACTAGCGGGGGGCTACGAGCAGTACTTC

J gene: TRBJ2-7
clone size: once
V gene: TRBV7-2
D gene: -
CDR3 protein: CASSLGLGQYF
CDR3 DNA: TGTGCCAGCAGCTTAGGGTTGGGGCAGTACTTC

J gene: TRBJ2-3
clone size: once
V gene: TRBV4-1
D gene: -
CDR3 protein: CASSQEGGTSTDTQYF
CDR3 DNA: TGCGCCAGCAGCCAAGAGGGGGGCACGAGCACAGATACGCAGTATTTT

J gene: TRBJ2-5
clone size: -
V gene: TRBV4-3
D gene: -
CDR3 protein: CASSQSRGETQYF
CDR3 DNA: TGCGCCAGCAGCCAGTCCCGCGGGGAGACCCAGTACTTC

J gene: TRBJ1-2
clone size: -
V gene: TRBV10-3
D gene: -
CDR3 protein: CAISESPRNYGYTF
CDR3 DNA: TGTGCCATCAGTGAGTCCCCCAGGAACTATGGCTACACCTTC

J gene: TRBJ1-2
clone size: -
V gene: TRBV27
D gene: TRBD1
CDR3 protein: CASSRGTGYAYGYTF
CDR3 DNA: TGTGCCAGCAGTAGAGGGACAGGATACGCCTATGGCTACACCTTC

J gene: TRBJ2-5
clone size: -
V gene: TRBV7-9
D gene: -
CDR3 protein: CASSLGTEKETQYF
CDR3 DNA: TGTGCCAGCAGCTTAGGGACAGAGAAAGAGACCCAGTACTTC

J gene: TRBJ2-3
clone size: -
V gene: TRBV27
D gene: TRBD2
CDR3 protein: CASSPALAGGDTQYF
CDR3 DNA: TGTGCCAGCAGTCCCGCACTAGCGGGGGGGGATACGCAGTATTTT

J gene: TRBJ2-7
clone size: -
V gene: TRBV7-2
D gene: TRBD1
CDR3 protein: CASSLYPQGVSYEQYF
CDR3 DNA: TGTGCCAGCAGCCTTTATCCACAGGGGGTCTCCTACGAGCAGTACTTC

J gene: TRBJ1-2
clone size: -
V gene: TRBV6-1
D gene: TRBD1
CDR3 protein: CASSEVGQGSYGYTF
CDR3 DNA: TGTGCCAGCAGTGAAGTGGGACAGGGGTCCTATGGCTACACCTTC

J gene: TRBJ1-2
clone size: -
V gene: TRBV6-4
D gene: -
CDR3 protein: CASSAADRPGYGYTF
CDR3 DNA: TGTGCCAGCAGTGCCGCAGACAGGCCTGGCTATGGCTACACCTTC

J gene: TRBJ2-1
clone size: -
V gene: TRBV10-3
D gene: -
CDR3 protein: CAISERVRDEQFF
CDR3 DNA: TGTGCCATCAGTGAAAGGGTAAGGGATGAGCAGTTCTTC

J gene: TRBJ2-4
clone size: -
V gene: TRBV29-1
D gene: -
CDR3 protein: CSVESRAGQNIQYF
CDR3 DNA: TGCAGCGTTGAGTCCAGGGCCGGCCAAAACATTCAGTACTTC

J gene: TRBJ2-7
clone size: -
V gene: TRBV9
D gene: TRBD1
CDR3 protein: CASSPRTGGDIYEQYF
CDR3 DNA: TGTGCCAGCAGCCCCAGGACAGGGGGCGACATCTACGAGCAGTACTTC

J gene: TRBJ2-7
clone size: -
V gene: TRBV27
D gene: -
CDR3 protein: CASSLGRGPYEQYF
CDR3 DNA: TGTGCCAGCAGTTTAGGGCGGGGTCCCTACGAGCAGTACTTC

J gene: TRBJ1-1
clone size: -
V gene: TRBV5-1
D gene: -
CDR3 protein: CASSPWTDNTEAFF
CDR3 DNA: TGCGCCAGCAGCCCATGGACAGACAACACTGAAGCTTTCTTT

J gene: TRBJ2-5
clone size: -
V gene: TRBV9
D gene: TRBD2
CDR3 protein: CASSVVAGGLGETQYF
CDR3 DNA: TGTGCCAGCAGCGTAGTAGCGGGGGGTTTGGGAGAGACCCAGTACTTC

J gene: TRBJ2-7
clone size: -
V gene: TRBV27
D gene: TRBD1
CDR3 protein: CASSLRGPGGYEQYF
CDR3 DNA: TGTGCCAGCAGTTTAAGGGGGCCAGGGGGATACGAGCAGTACTTC

J gene: TRBJ2-1
clone size: -
V gene: TRBV5-1
D gene: TRBD2
CDR3 protein: CASSPGTSGGNEQFF
CDR3 DNA: TGCGCCAGCAGCCCGGGGACTAGCGGGGGGAATGAGCAGTTCTTC

J gene: TRBJ1-4
clone size: -
V gene: TRBV10-1
D gene: TRBD1
CDR3 protein: CASSESRGPDEKLFF
CDR3 DNA: TGCGCCAGCAGTGAGTCCAGGGGGCCTGATGAAAAACTGTTTTTT

J gene: TRBJ2-7
clone size: -
V gene: TRBV27
D gene: TRBD1
CDR3 protein: CATRDSYEQYF
CDR3 DNA: TGTGCCACACGGGACAGCTACGAGCAGTACTTC

J gene: TRBJ2-2
clone size: -
V gene: TRBV4-1
D gene: -
CDR3 protein: CASSQDGGPGELFF
CDR3 DNA: TGCGCCAGCAGCCAAGATGGGGGCCCCGGGGAGCTGTTTTTT

J gene: TRBJ1-2
clone size: -
V gene: TRBV5-1
D gene: -
CDR3 protein: CASSLAAGNYGYTF
CDR3 DNA: TGCGCCAGCAGCTTGGCGGCTGGGAACTATGGCTACACCTTC

J gene: TRBJ2-3
clone size: -
V gene: TRBV9
D gene: TRBD2
CDR3 protein: CASSPSGGDTDTQYF
CDR3 DNA: TGTGCCAGCAGCCCTAGCGGGGGGGACACAGATACGCAGTATTTT

J gene: TRBJ2-1
clone size: -
V gene: TRBV11-3
D gene: -
CDR3 protein: CASSLGGLPPFF
CDR3 DNA: TGTGCCAGCAGCTTAGGTGGCCTTCCTCCGTTCTTC

J gene: TRBJ2-1
clone size: -
V gene: TRBV7-6
D gene: -
CDR3 protein: CASSLGSRPYNEQFF
CDR3 DNA: TGTGCCAGCAGCTTAGGATCGAGGCCCTACAATGAGCAGTTCTTC

J gene: TRBJ2-1
clone size: -
V gene: TRBV13
D gene: -
CDR3 protein: CASSTRDTQKYNEQFF
CDR3 DNA: TGTGCCAGCAGCACGCGGGACACCCAAAAGTACAATGAGCAGTTCTTC

J gene: TRBJ2-3
clone size: -
V gene: TRBV9
D gene: -
CDR3 protein: CASSVGSDTQYF
CDR3 DNA: TGTGCCAGCAGCGTAGGGTCAGATACGCAGTATTTT

J gene: TRBJ2-3
clone size: -
V gene: TRBV27
D gene: -
CDR3 protein: CASSPERGTDTQYF
CDR3 DNA: TGTGCCAGCAGTCCCGAGCGGGGCACAGATACGCAGTATTTT

J gene: TRBJ2-1
clone size: -
V gene: TRBV11-2
D gene: TRBD1
CDR3 protein: CASSPVAPTGFHNEQFF
CDR3 DNA: TGTGCCAGCAGCCCAGTGGCCCCGACAGGGTTTCACAATGAGCAGTTCTTC

J gene: TRBJ2-5
clone size: once
V gene: TRBV4-1
D gene: -
CDR3 protein: CASSPGGRVAQYF
CDR3 DNA: TGCGCCAGCAGCCCTGGGGGGCGGGTGGCCCAGTACTTC

J gene: TRBJ1-2
clone size: once
V gene: TRBV29-1
D gene: TRBD1
CDR3 protein: CSVEGQGRSYGYTF
CDR3 DNA: TGCAGCGTTGAGGGACAGGGGAGATCCTATGGCTACACCTTC

J gene: TRBJ1-5
clone size: -
V gene: TRBV7-6
D gene: -
CDR3 protein: CASSLEPGGDQPQHF
CDR3 DNA: TGTGCCAGCAGCTTAGAACCCGGAGGGGATCAGCCCCAGCATTTT